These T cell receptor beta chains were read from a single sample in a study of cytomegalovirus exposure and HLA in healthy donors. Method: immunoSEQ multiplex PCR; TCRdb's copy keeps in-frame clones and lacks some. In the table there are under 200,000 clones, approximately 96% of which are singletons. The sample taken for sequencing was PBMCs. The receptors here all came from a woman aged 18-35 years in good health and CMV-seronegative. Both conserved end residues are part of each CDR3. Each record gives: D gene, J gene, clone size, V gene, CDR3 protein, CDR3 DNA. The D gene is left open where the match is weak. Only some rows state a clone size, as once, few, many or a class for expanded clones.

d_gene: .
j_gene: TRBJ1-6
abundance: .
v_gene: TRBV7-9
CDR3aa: CASSSQQGQDLHF
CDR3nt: TGTGCCAGCAGCTCACAACAAGGCCAGGACCTCCACTTT

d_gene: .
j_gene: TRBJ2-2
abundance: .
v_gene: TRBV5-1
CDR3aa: CASIEQSAGELFF
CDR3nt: TGCGCCAGCATAGAACAGTCAGCCGGGGAGCTGTTTTTT

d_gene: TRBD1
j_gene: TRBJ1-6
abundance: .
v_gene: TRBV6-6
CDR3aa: CASRRQGDNSPLHF
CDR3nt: TGTGCCAGCAGACGACAGGGAGATAATTCACCCCTCCACTTT

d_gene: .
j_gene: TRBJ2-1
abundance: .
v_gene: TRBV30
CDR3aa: CAWSYGSGYNEQFF
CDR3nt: TGTGCCTGGAGTTATGGTAGCGGATACAATGAGCAGTTCTTC

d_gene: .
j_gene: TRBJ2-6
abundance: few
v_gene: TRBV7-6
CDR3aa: CASSMNREGDGSSGANVLTF
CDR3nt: TGTGCCAGCAGCATGAACAGGGAAGGGGATGGGTCCTCTGGGGCCAACGTCCTGACTTTC

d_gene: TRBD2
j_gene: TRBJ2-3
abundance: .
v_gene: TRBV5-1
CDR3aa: CASSLVASGGATQYF
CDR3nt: TGCGCCAGCAGCTTGGTCGCTAGCGGGGGTGCTACGCAGTATTTT

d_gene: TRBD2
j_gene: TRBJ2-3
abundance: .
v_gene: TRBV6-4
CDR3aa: CASRSEIPGLGPSTQYF
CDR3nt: TGTGCCAGCAGAAGTGAAATCCCGGGACTAGGACCGTCTACGCAGTATTTT

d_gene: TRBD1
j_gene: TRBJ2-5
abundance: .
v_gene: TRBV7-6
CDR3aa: CASTDRVDPQETQYF
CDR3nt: TGTGCCAGCACGGACAGGGTTGATCCCCAAGAGACCCAGTACTTC

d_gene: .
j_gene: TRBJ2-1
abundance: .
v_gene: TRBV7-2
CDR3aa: CASSLGGVNEQFF
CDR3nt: TGTGCCAGCAGCTTAGGGGGGGTGAATGAGCAGTTCTTC

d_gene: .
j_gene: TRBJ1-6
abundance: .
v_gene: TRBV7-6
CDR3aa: CASSPGLAAYNSPLHF
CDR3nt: TGTGCCAGCAGCCCCGGCTTGGCGGCCTATAATTCACCCCTCCACTTT

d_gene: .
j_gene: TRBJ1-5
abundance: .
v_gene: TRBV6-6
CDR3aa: CASSYSLRNSNQPQHF
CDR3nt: TGTGCCAGCAGTTACTCGCTGAGGAATAGCAATCAGCCCCAGCATTTT

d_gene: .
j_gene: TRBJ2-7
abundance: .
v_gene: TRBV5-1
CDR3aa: CASSLEGSGYEQYF
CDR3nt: TGCGCCAGCAGCTTGGAAGGATCAGGATACGAGCAGTACTTC

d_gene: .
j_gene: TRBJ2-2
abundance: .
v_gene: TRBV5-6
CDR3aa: CASSLWVATGELFF
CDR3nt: TGTGCCAGCAGCTTGTGGGTAGCTACCGGGGAGCTGTTTTTT

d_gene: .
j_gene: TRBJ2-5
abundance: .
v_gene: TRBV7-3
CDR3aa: CASSLSAAQETQYF
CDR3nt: TGTGCCAGCAGCTTAAGCGCGGCCCAAGAGACCCAGTACTTC

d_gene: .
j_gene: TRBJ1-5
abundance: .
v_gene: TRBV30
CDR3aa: CAWGSGVLQHF
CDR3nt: TGTGCCTGGGGTTCAGGGGTGCTCCAGCATTTT

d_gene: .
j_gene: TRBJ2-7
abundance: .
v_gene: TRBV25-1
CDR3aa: CASSEYGDIGYYEQYF
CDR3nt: TGTGCCAGCAGTGAATACGGGGATATCGGCTACTACGAGCAGTACTTC

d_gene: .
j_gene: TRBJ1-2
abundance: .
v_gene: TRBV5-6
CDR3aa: CASSLGRDGYTF
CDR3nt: TGTGCCAGCAGCTTAGGTCGGGATGGCTACACCTTC

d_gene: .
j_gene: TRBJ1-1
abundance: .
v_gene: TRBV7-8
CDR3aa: CASSGRERNTEAFF
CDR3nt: TGTGCCAGCAGCGGGAGGGAGCGAAACACTGAAGCTTTCTTT

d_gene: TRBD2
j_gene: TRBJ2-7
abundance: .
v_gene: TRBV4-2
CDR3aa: CASSPSSGGASYEQYF
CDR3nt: TGTGCCAGCAGCCCATCTAGCGGGGGGGCGTCCTACGAGCAGTACTTC

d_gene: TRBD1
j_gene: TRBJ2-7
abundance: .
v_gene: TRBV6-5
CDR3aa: CASSESGTVNYEQYF
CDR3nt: TGTGCCAGCAGCGAGAGTGGGACAGTTAATTACGAGCAGTACTTC

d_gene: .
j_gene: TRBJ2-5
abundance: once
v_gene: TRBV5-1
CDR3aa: CASSLRTAEQETQYF
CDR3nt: TGCGCCAGCAGCTTAAGGACAGCTGAGCAAGAGACCCAGTACTTC

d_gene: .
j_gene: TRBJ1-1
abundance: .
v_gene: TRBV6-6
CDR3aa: CASLAPYRASNTEAFF
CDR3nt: TGTGCCAGCCTTGCCCCTTACAGGGCCTCGAACACTGAAGCTTTCTTT

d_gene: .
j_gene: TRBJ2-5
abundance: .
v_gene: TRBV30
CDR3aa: CAWSGNRVVLETQYF
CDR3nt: TGTGCCTGGAGCGGAAACAGGGTGGTCTTGGAGACCCAGTACTTC

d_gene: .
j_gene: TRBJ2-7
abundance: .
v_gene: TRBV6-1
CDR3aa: CASSERVYEQYF
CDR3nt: TGTGCCAGCAGTGAACGGGTCTACGAGCAGTACTTC

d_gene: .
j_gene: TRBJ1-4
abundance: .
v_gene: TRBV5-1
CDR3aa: CASSAGGGRSEKLFF
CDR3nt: TGCGCCAGCAGCGCTGGGGGGGGACGGAGTGAAAAACTGTTTTTT

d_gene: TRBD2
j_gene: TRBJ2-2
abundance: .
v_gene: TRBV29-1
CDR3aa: CSVEGGGAFGNTGELFF
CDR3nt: TGCAGCGTTGAAGGCGGGGGGGCGTTCGGCAACACCGGGGAGCTGTTTTTT

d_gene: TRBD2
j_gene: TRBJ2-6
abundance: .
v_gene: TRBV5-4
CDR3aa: CASSLASGGAAGANVLTF
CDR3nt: TGTGCCAGCAGCTTGGCCTCCGGGGGGGCCGCTGGGGCCAACGTCCTGACTTTC

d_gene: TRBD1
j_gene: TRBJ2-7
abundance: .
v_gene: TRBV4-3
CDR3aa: CASSHDLDRGAYEQYF
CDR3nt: TGCGCCAGCAGCCATGATTTGGACAGGGGGGCCTACGAGCAGTACTTC

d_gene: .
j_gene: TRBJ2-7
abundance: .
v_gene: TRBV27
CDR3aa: CASSWYRDYEQYF
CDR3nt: TGTGCCAGCAGTTGGTACCGGGACTACGAGCAGTACTTC

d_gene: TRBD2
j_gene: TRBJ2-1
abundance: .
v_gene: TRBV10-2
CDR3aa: CASQFSGGPYNEQFF
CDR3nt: TGCGCCAGCCAGTTTAGCGGGGGTCCATACAATGAGCAGTTCTTC

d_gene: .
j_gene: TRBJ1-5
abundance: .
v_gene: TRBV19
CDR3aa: CASSIGEGDQPQHF
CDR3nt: TGTGCCAGTAGTATAGGGGAGGGGGACCAGCCCCAGCATTTT

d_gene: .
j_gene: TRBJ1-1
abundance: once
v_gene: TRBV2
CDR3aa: CASSSRGGEAFF
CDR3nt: TGTGCCAGCAGTTCACGAGGGGGTGAAGCTTTCTTT

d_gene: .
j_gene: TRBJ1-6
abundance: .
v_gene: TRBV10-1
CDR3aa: CASQGFDHNSPLHF
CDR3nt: TGCGCCAGCCAGGGGTTCGATCATAATTCACCCCTCCACTTT

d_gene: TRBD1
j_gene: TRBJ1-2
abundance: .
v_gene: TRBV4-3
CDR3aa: CASSQGLGRGAGGYTF
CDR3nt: TGCGCCAGCAGCCAAGGGTTAGGCAGGGGGGCGGGAGGCTACACCTTC

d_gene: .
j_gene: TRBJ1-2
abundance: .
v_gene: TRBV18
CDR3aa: CASSPSRAREGYTF
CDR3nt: TGTGCCAGCTCACCCAGCAGGGCTCGTGAGGGCTACACCTTC

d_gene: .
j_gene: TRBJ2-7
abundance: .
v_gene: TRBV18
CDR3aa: CASSQTIGHLYEQYF
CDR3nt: TGTGCCAGCTCACAAACCATAGGACACCTATACGAGCAGTACTTC

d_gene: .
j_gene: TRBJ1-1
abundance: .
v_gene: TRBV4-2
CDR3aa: CASSHDRLNTEAFF
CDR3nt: TGTGCCAGCAGCCACGACAGGTTGAACACTGAAGCTTTCTTT

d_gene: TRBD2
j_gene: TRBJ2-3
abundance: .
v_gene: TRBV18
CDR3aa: CASSPSGGIDTQYF
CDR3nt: TGTGCCAGCTCCCCTTCGGGGGGTATAGATACGCAGTATTTT

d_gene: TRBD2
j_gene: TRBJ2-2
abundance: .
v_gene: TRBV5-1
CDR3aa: CASSLLAGGRTGELFF
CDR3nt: TGCGCCAGCAGCCTATTAGCGGGGGGGCGAACCGGGGAGCTGTTTTTT

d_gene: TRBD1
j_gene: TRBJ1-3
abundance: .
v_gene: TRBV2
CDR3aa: CASSRQGPLLGNTIYF
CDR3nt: TGTGCCAGCAGTAGACAGGGGCCCTTGTTAGGAAACACCATATATTTT

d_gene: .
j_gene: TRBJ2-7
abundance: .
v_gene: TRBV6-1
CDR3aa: CASGAPGYEQYF
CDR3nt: TGTGCCAGCGGGGCCCCGGGCTACGAGCAGTACTTC

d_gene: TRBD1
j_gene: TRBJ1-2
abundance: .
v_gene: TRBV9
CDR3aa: CASSVGGTGDYGYTF
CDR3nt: TGTGCCAGCAGCGTAGGAGGGACAGGGGACTATGGCTACACCTTC